The 12 T cell receptor beta chains below were found in one sample sequenced in a study of shared clonotypes between healthy human individuals. Method: immunoSEQ multiplex PCR; TCRdb's copy keeps in-frame clones and lacks some. The sample has roughly 2.1 million clones, about 92% seen once; the top ten hold more than 1.5%. CD45RO-negative cells were positively selected for CCR7, leaving out terminally differentiated effector memory CD45RA+ cells. Input material: naive CD8+ T cells from PBMCs. The receptor set was obtained from a man between 18 and 29 years old in good health. Some clones in this sample may be carry-over from other donors' samples.

This chain links TRBV25-1 with TRBJ2-5, with 8 bases aligning to TRBD1. The trim removed 3 bases at V and 0 bases at J, leaving 3 bases unmatched. The V gene's germline CDR1 is MGHDK and CDR2 SYGVNS. The CDR3 spans 15 residues. The CDR3 coding sequence is TGTGCCAGCAGTGATCACAGGGGGTACCAAGAGACCCAGTACTTC. It is translated as CASSDHRGYQETQYF.

With regard to this clone: This same CDR3 is encoded by further DNA sequences in the sample. The J gene is TRBJ1-1, the V gene TRBV28, with 8 bases lining up with TRBD1. Germline CDR1 reads MDHEN; CDR2 reads SYDVKM. V shed 5 bases, J shed 3 bases, and the junction held 8 bases outside the gene matches. The CDR3 runs to 15 residues. CDR3 DNA: TGTGCCAGCAGTCTCCTACAGGGGGTCGACACTGAAGCTTTCTTT. This codes for CASSLLQGVDTEAFF.

This clone occurred a few times. J is TRBJ1-1 and V is TRBV14; the match to TRBD1 covers 7 bases. Losses at the gene ends were 6 bases for V and 4 bases for J; bases not matched to a gene: 5. The CDR3 length is 13 residues. Germline lookup yields CDR1 SGHDN and CDR2 FVKESK. The CDR3 is CASSQNRGTEAFF. CDR3 coding DNA: TGTGCCAGCAGTCAAAACAGGGGCACTGAAGCTTTCTTT.

The CDR3 nucleotides read TGTGCCAGCAGCTTGGCAGGGGTCCCCTACGAGCAGTACTTC. Translated, it gives CASSLAGVPYEQYF. This chain connects TRBV5-6 to TRBJ2-7; a possible D gene is TRBD1 (6 bases). CDR1 and CDR2 (germline): SGHDT, YYEEEE. Trimming pared 0 bases from V and 2 bases from J, leaving 9 bases between. There are 14 residues in the CDR3.

This sequence joins TRBV5-4 and TRBJ2-1; 9 positions match TRBD2. Germline CDR1 and CDR2: SGHNT and YYREEE (reference sequence). V lost 2 bases to trimming and J lost 0 bases; unmatched junction nucleotides: 9. The CDR3 is 18 residues long. As DNA, the CDR3 is TGTGCCAGCAGCTTCGAAGCGGGAGGACTCACCTCCTACAATGAGCAGTTCTTC. Translation: CASSFEAGGLTSYNEQFF.

This chain links TRBV27 with TRBJ1-2, with 8 positions matching TRBD1. V lost 8 bases and J lost 5; bases outside the gene matches: 7. The germline CDR1 and CDR2 sequences are MNHEY and SMNVEV (reference sequence). CDR3 length equals 13 residues. CDR3: CASALRGPYGYTF. CDR3 sequence (DNA): TGTGCCAGCGCGCTCAGGGGGCCATATGGCTACACCTTC.

This chain connects TRBV27 to TRBJ2-6; maybe TRBD1 (6 bases). V lost 5 bases, J lost 8 bases, and 13 bases lay in between. The CDR3 spans 14 residues. Germline loops: CDR1 MNHEY, CDR2 SMNVEV (reference sequence). In DNA, the CDR3 is TGTGCCAGCAGTGTGAACAGGGTCCCCAACGTCCTGACTTTC. Translation gives CASSVNRVPNVLTF.

The rearrangement joins TRBV7-2 to TRBJ2-1, with D possibly TRBD2 on 5 matching bases. This CDR3 spans 16 amino acids. V lost 2 bases and J lost 1, with 12 bases in between. Germline CDR1 and CDR2: SGHTA and FQGNSA. The CDR3 sequence is CASSLNSGKSYNEQFF. Here the CDR3 DNA reads TGTGCCAGCAGCTTAAACTCGGGGAAGTCCTACAATGAGCAGTTCTTC.

This sequence joins TRBV27 and TRBJ2-2; 7 bases map to TRBD1. Germline CDR1 and CDR2: MNHEY and SMNVEV (reference sequence). This CDR3 has 16 residues. Losses at the gene ends were 0 bases for V and 4 bases for J; bases not matched to a gene: 5. The CDR3 protein is CASSLSNRGLTGELFF. The CDR3 DNA reads as TGTGCCAGCAGTTTATCGAACAGGGGCCTCACCGGGGAGCTGTTTTTT.

The chain recombines TRBV5-1 with TRBJ2-7; D is undetermined. Germline-derived CDR1 and CDR2 are SGHRS and YFSETQ. CDR3 length: 11 residues. The V and J ends lost 7 bases and 1 base respectively, with 6 bases between them. CDR3 residues: CASRISYEQYF. The CDR3 bases are TGCGCCAGCCGGATTTCCTACGAGCAGTACTTC.

This chain joins TRBV4-3 and TRBJ2-7, with 8 nucleotides matching TRBD2. Germline V gene lookup returns CDR1 LGHNA and CDR2 YSLEER. The CDR3 runs 14 residues. V dropped 7 bases and J dropped 5; count of bases not matched to a gene: 10. This chain's CDR3 is CASKGPSGSHEQYF. Written as DNA, the CDR3 is TGCGCCAGCAAAGGGCCAAGCGGGAGCCACGAGCAGTACTTC.

V gene TRBV4-1 combines with J gene TRBJ1-3; tentatively, D is TRBD1 (6 bases). The V and J ends lost 8 bases and 3 bases respectively, with 11 bases between them. This CDR3 has 13 residues. From germline, CDR1 is MGHRA and CDR2 YSYEKL. The CDR3 DNA reads as TGCGCCAGCGGGGGGACAAATGGAAACACCATATATTTT. It is translated as CASGGTNGNTIYF.